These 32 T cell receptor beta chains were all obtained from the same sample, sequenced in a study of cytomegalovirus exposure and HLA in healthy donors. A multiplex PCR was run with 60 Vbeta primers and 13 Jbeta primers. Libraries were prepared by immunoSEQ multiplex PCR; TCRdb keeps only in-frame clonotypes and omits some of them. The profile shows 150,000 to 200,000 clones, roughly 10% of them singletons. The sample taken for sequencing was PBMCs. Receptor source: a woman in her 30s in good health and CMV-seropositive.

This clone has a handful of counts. The CDR3 here is CASEKTVTNTGELFF. The CDR3 bases are TGTGCCAGCGAGAAGACAGTTACGAACACCGGGGAGCTGTTTTTT. The gene calls are TRBV9 and TRBJ2-2; tentatively, D is TRBD1 (5 bases). This CDR3 has 15 amino acids. V was trimmed by 7 bases and J by 0 bases, leaving 13 bases between them. Germline CDR1 reads SGDLS; CDR2 reads YYNGEE.

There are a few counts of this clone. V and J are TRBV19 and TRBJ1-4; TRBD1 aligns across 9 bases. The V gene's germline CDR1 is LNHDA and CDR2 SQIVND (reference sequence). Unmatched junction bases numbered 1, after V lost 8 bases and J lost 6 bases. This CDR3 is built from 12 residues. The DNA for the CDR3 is TGTGCCAGTCGGACAGGGGATGAAAAACTGTTTTTT. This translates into CASRTGDEKLFF.

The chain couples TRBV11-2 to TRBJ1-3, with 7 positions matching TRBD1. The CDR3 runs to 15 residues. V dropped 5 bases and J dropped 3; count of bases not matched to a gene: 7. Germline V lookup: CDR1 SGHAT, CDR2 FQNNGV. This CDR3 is CASSPGQQIGNTIYF. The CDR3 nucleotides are TGTGCCAGCAGCCCGGGACAGCAAATTGGAAACACCATATATTTT.

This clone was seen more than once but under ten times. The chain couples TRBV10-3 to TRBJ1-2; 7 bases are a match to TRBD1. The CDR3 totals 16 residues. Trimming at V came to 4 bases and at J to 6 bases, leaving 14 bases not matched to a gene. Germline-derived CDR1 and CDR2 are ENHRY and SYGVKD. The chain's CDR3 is CAISVGADRLSHGYTF. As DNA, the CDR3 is TGTGCCATCAGTGTCGGTGCGGACAGGCTATCACATGGCTACACCTTC.

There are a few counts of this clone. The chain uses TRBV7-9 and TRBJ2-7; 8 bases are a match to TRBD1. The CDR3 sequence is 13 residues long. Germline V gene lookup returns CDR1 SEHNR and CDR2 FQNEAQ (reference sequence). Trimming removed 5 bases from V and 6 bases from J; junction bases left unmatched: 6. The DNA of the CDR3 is TGTGCCAGCAGCGCATGGACAGGGCTCGAGCAGTACTTC. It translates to CASSAWTGLEQYF.

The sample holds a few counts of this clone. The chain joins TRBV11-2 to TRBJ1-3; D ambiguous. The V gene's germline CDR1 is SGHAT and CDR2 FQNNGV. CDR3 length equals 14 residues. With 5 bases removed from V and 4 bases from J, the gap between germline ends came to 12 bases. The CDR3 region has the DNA TGTGCCAGCAGCCGATTCCAGTACGGAAACACCATATATTTT. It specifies CASSRFQYGNTIYF.

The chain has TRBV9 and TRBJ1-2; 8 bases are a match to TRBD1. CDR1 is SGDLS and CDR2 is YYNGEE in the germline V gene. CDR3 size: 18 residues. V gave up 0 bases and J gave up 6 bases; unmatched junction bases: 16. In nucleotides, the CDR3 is TGTGCCAGCAGCGTAGGCAGCGTGTGGGACAGGCGGGACCATGGCTACACCTTC. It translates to CASSVGSVWDRRDHGYTF.

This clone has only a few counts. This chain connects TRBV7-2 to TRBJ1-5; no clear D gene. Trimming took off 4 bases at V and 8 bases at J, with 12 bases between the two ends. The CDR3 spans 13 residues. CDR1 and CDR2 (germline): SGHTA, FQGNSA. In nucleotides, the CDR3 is TGTGCCAGCAGCTCGAGCTTTTCGGAGCCCCAGCATTTT. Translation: CASSSSFSEPQHF.

The chain's CDR3 is CASSLSPPSTDTQYF. The CDR3 coding sequence is TGTGCCAGCAGTTTATCCCCTCCTAGCACAGATACGCAGTATTTT. The chain carries TRBV27 and TRBJ2-3; no clear D gene. Germline V CDR1 and CDR2: MNHEY, SMNVEV (reference sequence). This CDR3 is built from 15 residues. Trimming stripped 0 bases from V and 0 bases from J, with 7 bases between.

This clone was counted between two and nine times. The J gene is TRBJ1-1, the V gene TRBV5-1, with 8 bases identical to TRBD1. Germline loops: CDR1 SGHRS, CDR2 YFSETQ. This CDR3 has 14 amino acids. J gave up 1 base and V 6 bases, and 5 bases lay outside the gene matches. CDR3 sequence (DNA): TGCGCCAGCAAAACAACAGGGGGGAACACTGAAGCTTTCTTT. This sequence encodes CASKTTGGNTEAFF.

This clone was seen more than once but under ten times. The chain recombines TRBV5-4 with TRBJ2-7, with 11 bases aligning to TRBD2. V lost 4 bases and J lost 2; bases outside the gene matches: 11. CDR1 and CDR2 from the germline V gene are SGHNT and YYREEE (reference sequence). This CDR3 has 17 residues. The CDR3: CASSLTSGEGYAYEQYF. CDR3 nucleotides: TGTGCCAGCAGCCTGACTAGCGGGGAGGGATATGCCTACGAGCAGTACTTC.

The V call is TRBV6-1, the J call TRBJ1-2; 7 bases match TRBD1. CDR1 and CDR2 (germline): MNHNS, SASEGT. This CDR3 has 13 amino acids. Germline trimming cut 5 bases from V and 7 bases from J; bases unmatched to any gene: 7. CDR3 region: CASSRQGHVGYTF. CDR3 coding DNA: TGTGCCAGCAGTCGACAGGGACACGTTGGCTACACCTTC.

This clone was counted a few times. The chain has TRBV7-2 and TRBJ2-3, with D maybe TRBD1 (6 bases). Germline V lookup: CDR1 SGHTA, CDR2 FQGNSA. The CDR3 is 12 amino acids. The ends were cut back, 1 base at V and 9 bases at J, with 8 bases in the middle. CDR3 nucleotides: TGTGCCAGCAGCTTAGGGCAGGGGACGCAGTATTTT. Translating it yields CASSLGQGTQYF.

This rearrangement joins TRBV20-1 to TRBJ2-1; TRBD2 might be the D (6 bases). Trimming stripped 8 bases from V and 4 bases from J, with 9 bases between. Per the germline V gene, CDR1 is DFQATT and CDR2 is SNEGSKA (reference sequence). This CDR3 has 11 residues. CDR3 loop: CSSREYNEQFF. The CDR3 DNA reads TGCAGTAGCCGGGAGTACAATGAGCAGTTCTTC.

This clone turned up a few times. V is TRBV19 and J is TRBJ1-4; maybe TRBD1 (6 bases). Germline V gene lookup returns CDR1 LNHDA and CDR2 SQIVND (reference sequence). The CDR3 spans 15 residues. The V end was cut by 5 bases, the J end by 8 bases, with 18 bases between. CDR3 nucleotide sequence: TGTGCCAGTAGTTACAGGGCGGCTCGGAAAGAAAAACTGTTTTTT. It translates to CASSYRAARKEKLFF.

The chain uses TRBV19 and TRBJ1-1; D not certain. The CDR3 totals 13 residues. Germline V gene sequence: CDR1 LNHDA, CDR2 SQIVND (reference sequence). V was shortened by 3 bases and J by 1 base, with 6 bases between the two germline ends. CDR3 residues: CASSISGNTEAFF. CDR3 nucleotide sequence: TGTGCCAGTAGTATCTCCGGGAACACTGAAGCTTTCTTT.

Here the CDR3 DNA reads TGCAGCTCGAACAGGGTATCGAACACTGAAGCTTTCTTT. Its translation: CSSNRVSNTEAFF. V is TRBV29-1 and J is TRBJ1-1, with D possibly TRBD1 on 6 matching bases. Trimming removed 8 bases at V and 1 base at J, with 14 bases between. CDR3 length equals 13 residues. Germline V gene sequence: CDR1 SQVTM, CDR2 ANQGSEA. Based on the CDR3 plus reference TRBV29-1 and TRBJ1-1, the full variable domain is SAVISQKPSRDICQRGTSLTIQCQVDSQVTMMFWYRQQPGQSLTLIATANQGSEATYESGFVIDKFPISRPNLTFSTLTVSNMSPEDSSIYLCSSNRVSNTEAFFGQGTRLTVV.

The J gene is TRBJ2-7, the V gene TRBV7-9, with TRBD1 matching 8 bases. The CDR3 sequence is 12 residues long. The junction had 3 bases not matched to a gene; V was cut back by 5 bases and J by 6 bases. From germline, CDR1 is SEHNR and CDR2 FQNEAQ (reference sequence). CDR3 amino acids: CASSPDRAEQYF. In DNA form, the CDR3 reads TGTGCCAGCAGCCCGGACAGGGCCGAGCAGTACTTC. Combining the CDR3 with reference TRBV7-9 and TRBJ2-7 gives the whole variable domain DTGVSQNPRHKITKRGQNVTFRCDPISEHNRLYWYRQTLGQGPEFLTYFQNEAQLEKSRLLSDRFSAERPKGSFSTLEIQRTEQGDSAMYLCASSPDRAEQYFGPGTRLTVT.

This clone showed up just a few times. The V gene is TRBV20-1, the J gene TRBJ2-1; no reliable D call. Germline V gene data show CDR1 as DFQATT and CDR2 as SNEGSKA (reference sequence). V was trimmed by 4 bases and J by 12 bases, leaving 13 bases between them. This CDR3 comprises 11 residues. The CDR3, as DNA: TGCAGTGCTATACAAACCAGATCGCAGTTCTTC. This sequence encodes CSAIQTRSQFF.

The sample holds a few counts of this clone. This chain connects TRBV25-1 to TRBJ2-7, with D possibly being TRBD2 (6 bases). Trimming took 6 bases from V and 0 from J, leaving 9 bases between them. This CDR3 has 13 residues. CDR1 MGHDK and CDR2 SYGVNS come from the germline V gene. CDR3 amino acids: CASSGGASYEQYF. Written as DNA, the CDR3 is TGTGCCAGCAGCGGGGGAGCCTCCTACGAGCAGTACTTC.

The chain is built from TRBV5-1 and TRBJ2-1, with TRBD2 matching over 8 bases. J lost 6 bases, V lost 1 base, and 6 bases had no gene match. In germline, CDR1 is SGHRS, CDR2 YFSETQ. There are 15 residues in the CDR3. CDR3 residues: CASSLSLAGINEQFF. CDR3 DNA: TGCGCCAGCAGCTTGAGTCTAGCGGGTATCAATGAGCAGTTCTTC.

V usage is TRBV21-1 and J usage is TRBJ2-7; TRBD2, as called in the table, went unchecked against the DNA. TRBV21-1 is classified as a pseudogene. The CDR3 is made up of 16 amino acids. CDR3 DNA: TGTGCCAGCAGCAAAGCGCTAGGAAGCGGAACCTACGAGCAGTACTTC. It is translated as CASSKALGSGTYEQYF.

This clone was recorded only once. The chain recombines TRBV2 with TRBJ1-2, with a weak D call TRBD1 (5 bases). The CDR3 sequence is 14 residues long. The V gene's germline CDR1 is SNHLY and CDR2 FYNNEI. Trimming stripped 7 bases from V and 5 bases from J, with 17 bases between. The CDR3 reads CASTTWGGKYGYTF. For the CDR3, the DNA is TGTGCCAGCACTACCTGGGGGGGGAAATATGGCTACACCTTC.

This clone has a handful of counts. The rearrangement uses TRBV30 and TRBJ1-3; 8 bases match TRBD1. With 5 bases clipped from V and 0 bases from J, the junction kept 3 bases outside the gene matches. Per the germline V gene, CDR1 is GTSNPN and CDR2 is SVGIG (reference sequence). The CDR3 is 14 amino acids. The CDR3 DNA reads TGTGCCTGGGGGGACAGGAGCTCTGGAAACACCATATATTTT. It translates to CAWGDRSSGNTIYF.

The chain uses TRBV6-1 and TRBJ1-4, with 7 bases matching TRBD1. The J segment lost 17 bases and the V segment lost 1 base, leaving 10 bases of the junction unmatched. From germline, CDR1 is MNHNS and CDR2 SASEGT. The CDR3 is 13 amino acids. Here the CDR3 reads CASSEDRQGWGFF. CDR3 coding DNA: TGTGCCAGCAGTGAAGATAGACAGGGCTGGGGTTTTTTT.

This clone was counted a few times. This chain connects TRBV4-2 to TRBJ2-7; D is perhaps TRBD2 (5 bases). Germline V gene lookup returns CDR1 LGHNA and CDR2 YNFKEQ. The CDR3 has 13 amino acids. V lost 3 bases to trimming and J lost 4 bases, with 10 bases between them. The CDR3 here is CASSQGVEYEQYF. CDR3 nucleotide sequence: TGTGCCAGCAGCCAGGGAGTGGAGTACGAGCAGTACTTC.

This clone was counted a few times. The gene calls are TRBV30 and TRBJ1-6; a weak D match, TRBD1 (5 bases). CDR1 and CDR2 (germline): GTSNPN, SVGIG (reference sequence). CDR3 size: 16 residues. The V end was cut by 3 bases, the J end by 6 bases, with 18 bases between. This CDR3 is CAWSAPQGARNSPLHF. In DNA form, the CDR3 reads TGTGCCTGGAGCGCTCCCCAGGGTGCGCGTAATTCACCCCTCCACTTT.

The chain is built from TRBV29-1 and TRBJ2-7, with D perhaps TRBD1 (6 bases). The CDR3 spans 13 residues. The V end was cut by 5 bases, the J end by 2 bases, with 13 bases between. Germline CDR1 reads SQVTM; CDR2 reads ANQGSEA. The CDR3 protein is CSVIQGSPYEQYF. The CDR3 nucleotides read TGCAGCGTTATTCAGGGGTCGCCCTACGAGCAGTACTTC.

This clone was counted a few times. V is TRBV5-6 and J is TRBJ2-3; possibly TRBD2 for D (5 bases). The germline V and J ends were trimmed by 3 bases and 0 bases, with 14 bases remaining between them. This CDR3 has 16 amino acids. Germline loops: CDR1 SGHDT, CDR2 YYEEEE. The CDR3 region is CASSWKRKASTDTQYF. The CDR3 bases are TGTGCCAGCAGCTGGAAGCGGAAAGCTAGCACAGATACGCAGTATTTT. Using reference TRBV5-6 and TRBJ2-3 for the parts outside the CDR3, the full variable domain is DAGVTQSPTHLIKTRGQQVTLRCSPKSGHDTVSWYQQALGQGPQFIFQYYEEEERQRGNFPDRFSGHQFPNYSSELNVNALLLGDSALYLCASSWKRKASTDTQYFGPGTRLTVL.

The CDR3: CATSPTPWGGTSTDTQYF. For the CDR3, the DNA is TGTGCCACCAGCCCTACCCCCTGGGGCGGGACGAGCACAGATACGCAGTATTTT. The chain has TRBV15 and TRBJ2-3, with D possibly TRBD2 on 6 matching bases. The CDR3 has 18 amino acids. Trimming left V 5 bases short and J 0 bases short, with 21 bases between. Germline loops: CDR1 LNHNV, CDR2 YYDKDF (reference sequence).

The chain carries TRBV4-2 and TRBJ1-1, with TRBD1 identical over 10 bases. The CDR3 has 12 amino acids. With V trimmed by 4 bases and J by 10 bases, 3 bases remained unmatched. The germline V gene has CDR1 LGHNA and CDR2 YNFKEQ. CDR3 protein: CASSPGQGVAFF. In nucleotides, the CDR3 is TGTGCCAGCAGCCCCGGACAGGGGGTAGCTTTCTTT.

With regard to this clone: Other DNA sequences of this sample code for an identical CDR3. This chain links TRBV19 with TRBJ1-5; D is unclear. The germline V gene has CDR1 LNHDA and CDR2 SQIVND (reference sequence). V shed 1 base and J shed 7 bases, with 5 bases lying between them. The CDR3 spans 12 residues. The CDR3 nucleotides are TGTGCCAGTAGTATAGCACGGCAGCCCCAGCATTTT. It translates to CASSIARQPQHF.